This T cell receptor (beta chain) was obtained from a study of cytomegalovirus exposure and HLA in healthy donors. The PCR used 60 Vbeta and 13 Jbeta primers. Produced via immunoSEQ multiplex PCR; TCRdb's table is partial and in-frame only. This sample carries about 170,000 clones, 65% to 85% of them seen once, and the ten largest clones take roughly 0.69%. Unmatched junction bases numbered 21, after V lost 4 bases and J lost 4 bases. Germline V gene sequence: CDR1 LGHNA, CDR2 YNFKEQ. This CDR3 is 19 amino acids long. V usage is TRBV4-2 and J usage is TRBJ2-7; 8 bases map to TRBD2. The clonotype comes from a woman aged 18-30 years in good health and CMV-seronegative. Sequenced sample: PBMCs. In DNA, the CDR3 is TGTGCCAGCAGCCCCGAGATAATTAGCGGGAACGCGATACAATACGAGCAGTACTTC. It codes for CASSPEIISGNAIQYEQYF.